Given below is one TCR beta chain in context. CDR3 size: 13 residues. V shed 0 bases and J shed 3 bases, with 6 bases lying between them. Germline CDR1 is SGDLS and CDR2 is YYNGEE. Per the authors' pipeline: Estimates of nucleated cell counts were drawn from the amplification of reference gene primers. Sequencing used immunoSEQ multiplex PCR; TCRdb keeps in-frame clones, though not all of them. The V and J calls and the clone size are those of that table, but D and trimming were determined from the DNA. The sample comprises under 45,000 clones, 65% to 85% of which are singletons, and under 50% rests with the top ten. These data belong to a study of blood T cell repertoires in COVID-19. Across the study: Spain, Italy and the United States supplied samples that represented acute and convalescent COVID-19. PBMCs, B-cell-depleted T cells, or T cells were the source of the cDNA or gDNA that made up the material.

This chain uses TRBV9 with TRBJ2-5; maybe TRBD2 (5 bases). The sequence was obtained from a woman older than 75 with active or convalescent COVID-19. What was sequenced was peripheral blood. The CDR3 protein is CASSVGGEETQYF. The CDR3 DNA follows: TGTGCCAGCAGCGTAGGGGGAGAAGAGACCCAGTACTTC. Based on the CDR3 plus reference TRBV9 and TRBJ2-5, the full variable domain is DSGVTQTPKHLITATGQRVTLRCSPRSGDLSVYWYQQSLDQGLQFLIQYYNGEERAKGNILERFSAQQFPDLHSELNLSSLELGDSALYFCASSVGGEETQYFGPGTRLLVL.